The rows below give T cell receptor beta chains drawn from one sample of a study of shared clonotypes between healthy human individuals. Libraries were prepared by immunoSEQ multiplex PCR; TCRdb keeps only in-frame clonotypes and omits some of them. The table lists more than 2,000,000 clones, approximately 95% of them singletons. What was sequenced was naive CD4+ T cells from PBMCs. Receptor source: a man aged 18 to 29 in good health. Some clones in this sample may be carry-over from other donors' samples. CDR3s include the opening cysteine and the closing phenylalanine or tryptophan. D genes are given only for firm matches. Clone size is stated in some rows and not others, as once, few, many or a class when expanded.

TRBV9	TRBJ2-3	.	.	TGTGCCAGCAGCCCAATAAGCAGAGATACGCAGTATTTT	CASSPISRDTQYF
TRBV6-6	TRBJ1-3	.	TRBD1	TGTGCCAGCAGCAAAAGGACAGGCGCGCAAAACACCATATATTTT	CASSKRTGAQNTIYF
TRBV2	TRBJ2-2	.	TRBD2	TGTGCCAGCAGACTAGCGATGAACACCGGGGAGCTGTTTTTT	CASRLAMNTGELFF
TRBV6-6	TRBJ1-5	.	TRBD1	TGTGCCAGCAGTTACTCGACAGGGCCCAATCAGCCCCAGCATTTT	CASSYSTGPNQPQHF
TRBV6-1	TRBJ1-2	.	.	TGTGCCAGCTATTCTGGGGGCGCTCCTGATGGCTACACCTTC	CASYSGGAPDGYTF
TRBV5-4	TRBJ2-5	.	TRBD2	TGTGCCAGCAGCTTGAATCTAGCGGGGGGACGGACGAAAGAAGAGACCCAGTACTTC	CASSLNLAGGRTKEETQYF
TRBV7-3	TRBJ1-1	.	.	TGTGCCAGCAGCCCAATTCCTGGGACTGAAGCTTTCTTT	CASSPIPGTEAFF
TRBV7-2	TRBJ1-2	.	.	TGTGCCAGCAGCTTATATTCTCCCGGACTCAAGGATGAGGGCTACACCTTC	CASSLYSPGLKDEGYTF
TRBV5-1	TRBJ2-7	.	TRBD2	TGCGCCAGCAGCTTGTTGGGTGCGGGAGGGAGTGAGCAGTACTTC	CASSLLGAGGSEQYF
TRBV5-1	TRBJ1-2	.	.	TGCGCCAGCAGCTTGGGGGTCGCTAACTATGGCTACACCTTC	CASSLGVANYGYTF
TRBV25-1	TRBJ2-7	.	.	TGTGCCACCCCCGGGGCGCGCAGGTCCTACGAGCAGTACTTC	CATPGARRSYEQYF
TRBV6-1	TRBJ1-1	.	.	TGTGCCAGCAGTGAAGTTGGGCGAGTCCGACGCGGGACTGAAGCTTTCTTT	CASSEVGRVRRGTEAFF
TRBV7-8	TRBJ1-1	.	TRBD1	TGTGCCAGCAGCTTAGCCGCGACAGGGCGTCTGAGGAACACTGAAGCTTTCTTT	CASSLAATGRLRNTEAFF
TRBV10-3	TRBJ1-1	.	.	TGTGCCATCAGGGGCAGCCTGAACACTGAAGCTTTCTTT	CAIRGSLNTEAFF
TRBV28	TRBJ1-5	.	TRBD1	TGTGCCAGCAGTCTCGGGACAGCTTACAGGGAGCCCCAGCATTTT	CASSLGTAYREPQHF
TRBV5-1	TRBJ2-7	.	.	TGCGCCAGCAGCTTAATAACGGGAGTGTCCTACGAGCAGTACTTC	CASSLITGVSYEQYF
TRBV19	TRBJ2-5	once	TRBD2	TGTGCCAGTAATGGTCGTAGGCTAGCGGGAGACCAAGAGACCCAGTACTTC	CASNGRRLAGDQETQYF
TRBV27	TRBJ2-7	.	.	TGTGCCAGCAGTTTCCAAACGGGGCCCTACGAGCAGTACTTC	CASSFQTGPYEQYF
TRBV28	TRBJ1-5	.	.	TGTGCCAGCAGTTTATGGTCCAGGGGCCAGCCCCAGCATTTT	CASSLWSRGQPQHF
TRBV21-1	TRBJ2-1	.	.	TGTGCCAGCAGCATAAGACTAGCGCCAGCCTACAATGAGCAGTTCTTC	CASSIRLAPAYNEQFF
TRBV7-2	TRBJ2-7	.	TRBD2	TGTGCCAGCAGCTTAAGACTAGCGGGCTACGAGCAGTACTTC	CASSLRLAGYEQYF
TRBV9	TRBJ2-5	.	TRBD2	TGTGCCAGCAGCGAGTCATCCGTAGCGGGAGGGCAAGAGACCCAGTACTTC	CASSESSVAGGQETQYF
TRBV5-5	TRBJ1-2	.	.	TGTGCCAGCAGCGGGGGCAGGTCAATTCCCTATGGCTACACCTTC	CASSGGRSIPYGYTF
TRBV15	TRBJ1-5	.	TRBD1	TGTGCCACCAGCAGAGACAGGGACAGGAGGGCTCAGCCCCAGCATTTT	CATSRDRDRRAQPQHF
TRBV11-1	TRBJ2-7	.	TRBD1	TGTGCCAGCAGCATCTCAAATGGACAGGGGAGGTTCCACGAGCAGTACTTC	CASSISNGQGRFHEQYF
TRBV5-1	TRBJ2-3	few	.	TGCGCCAGCAGCTTTGGAGATACGCAGTATTTT	CASSFGDTQYF
TRBV9	TRBJ2-5	.	.	TGTGCCAGCAGTGAGGGAGCTTTTAGAGAGACCCAGTACTTC	CASSEGAFRETQYF
TRBV6-6	TRBJ2-4	.	TRBD1	TGTGCCAGCAGTTACTCCGGGACAGGGGGTTTTCAGTACTTC	CASSYSGTGGFQYF
TRBV4-1	TRBJ2-7	.	TRBD2	TGCGCCAGCAGCCAAGCTAGCGGGAGGGCCACTTCCTACGAGCAGTACTTC	CASSQASGRATSYEQYF
TRBV6-1	TRBJ1-4	.	.	TGTGCCAGCAACGGTAGGGACGAAAAACTGTTTTTT	CASNGRDEKLFF
TRBV25-1	TRBJ2-7	.	.	TGTGCCAGCAGGGCAGGTGCCCTCTACGAGCAGTACTTC	CASRAGALYEQYF
TRBV28	TRBJ1-2	.	.	TGTGCCAGCAGTTTCACAGCTAACTATGGCTACACCTTC	CASSFTANYGYTF
TRBV19	TRBJ1-1	.	.	TGTGCCAGTACGGGATCGAACACTGAAGCTTTCTTT	CASTGSNTEAFF
TRBV9	TRBJ2-1	.	TRBD2	TGTGCCAGCAGCATCGGGACTAGCGGGGGGACCTCCTACAATGAGCAGTTCTTC	CASSIGTSGGTSYNEQFF
TRBV27	TRBJ1-1	.	.	TGTGCCAGCAGTTTGGAGGGCCAGAACACTGAAGCTTTCTTT	CASSLEGQNTEAFF
TRBV15	TRBJ1-5	.	.	TGTGCCACCAGCAGAGGGTTTGAGGGCCATCAGCCCCAGCATTTT	CATSRGFEGHQPQHF
TRBV7-9	TRBJ2-1	.	.	TGTGCCAGCAGCTTAGGGATCTTGGGCGATGAGCAGTTCTTC	CASSLGILGDEQFF
TRBV4-1	TRBJ2-3	.	.	TGCGCCAGCAGCCAAGACCCAGGGCAAGTGCAGTATTTT	CASSQDPGQVQYF
TRBV7-9	TRBJ1-1	few	TRBD1	TGTGCCAGCAGCCGGACAGGGACCACTGAAGCTTTCTTT	CASSRTGTTEAFF
TRBV9	TRBJ1-1	.	.	TGTGCCAGCAGCGTCTCCGGGACGCCCACTGAAGCTTTCTTT	CASSVSGTPTEAFF
TRBV7-2	TRBJ2-7	.	.	TGTGCCAGCAGCTATAGGGGACGGCTGACCTACGAGCAGTACTTC	CASSYRGRLTYEQYF
TRBV2	TRBJ2-1	once	.	TGTGCCAGCAGAGAAGCGGCCTATGAGCAGTTCTTC	CASREAAYEQFF
TRBV27	TRBJ2-5	.	TRBD2	TGTGCCAGCAGTCCACGGACCACCGGGACTAGCGGAAAAGAGACCCAGTACTTC	CASSPRTTGTSGKETQYF
TRBV5-4	TRBJ1-2	.	.	TGTGCCAGCAGCTTGGATGTCCGGGGGGCGGGCTATGGCTACACCTTC	CASSLDVRGAGYGYTF